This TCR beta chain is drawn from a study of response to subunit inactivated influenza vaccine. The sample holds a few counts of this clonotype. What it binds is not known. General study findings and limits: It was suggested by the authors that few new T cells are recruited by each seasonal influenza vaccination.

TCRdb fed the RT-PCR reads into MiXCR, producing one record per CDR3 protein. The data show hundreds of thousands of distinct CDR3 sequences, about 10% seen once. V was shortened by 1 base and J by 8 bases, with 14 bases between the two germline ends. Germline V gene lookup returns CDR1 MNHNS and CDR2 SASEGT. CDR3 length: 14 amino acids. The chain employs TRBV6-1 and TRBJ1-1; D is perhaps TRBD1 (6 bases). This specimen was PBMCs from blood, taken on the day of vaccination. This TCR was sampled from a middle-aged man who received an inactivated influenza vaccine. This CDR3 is CASSEGFSTGEAFF. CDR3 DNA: TGTGCCAGCAGTGAAGGTTTCTCGACAGGCGAAGCTTTCTTT.